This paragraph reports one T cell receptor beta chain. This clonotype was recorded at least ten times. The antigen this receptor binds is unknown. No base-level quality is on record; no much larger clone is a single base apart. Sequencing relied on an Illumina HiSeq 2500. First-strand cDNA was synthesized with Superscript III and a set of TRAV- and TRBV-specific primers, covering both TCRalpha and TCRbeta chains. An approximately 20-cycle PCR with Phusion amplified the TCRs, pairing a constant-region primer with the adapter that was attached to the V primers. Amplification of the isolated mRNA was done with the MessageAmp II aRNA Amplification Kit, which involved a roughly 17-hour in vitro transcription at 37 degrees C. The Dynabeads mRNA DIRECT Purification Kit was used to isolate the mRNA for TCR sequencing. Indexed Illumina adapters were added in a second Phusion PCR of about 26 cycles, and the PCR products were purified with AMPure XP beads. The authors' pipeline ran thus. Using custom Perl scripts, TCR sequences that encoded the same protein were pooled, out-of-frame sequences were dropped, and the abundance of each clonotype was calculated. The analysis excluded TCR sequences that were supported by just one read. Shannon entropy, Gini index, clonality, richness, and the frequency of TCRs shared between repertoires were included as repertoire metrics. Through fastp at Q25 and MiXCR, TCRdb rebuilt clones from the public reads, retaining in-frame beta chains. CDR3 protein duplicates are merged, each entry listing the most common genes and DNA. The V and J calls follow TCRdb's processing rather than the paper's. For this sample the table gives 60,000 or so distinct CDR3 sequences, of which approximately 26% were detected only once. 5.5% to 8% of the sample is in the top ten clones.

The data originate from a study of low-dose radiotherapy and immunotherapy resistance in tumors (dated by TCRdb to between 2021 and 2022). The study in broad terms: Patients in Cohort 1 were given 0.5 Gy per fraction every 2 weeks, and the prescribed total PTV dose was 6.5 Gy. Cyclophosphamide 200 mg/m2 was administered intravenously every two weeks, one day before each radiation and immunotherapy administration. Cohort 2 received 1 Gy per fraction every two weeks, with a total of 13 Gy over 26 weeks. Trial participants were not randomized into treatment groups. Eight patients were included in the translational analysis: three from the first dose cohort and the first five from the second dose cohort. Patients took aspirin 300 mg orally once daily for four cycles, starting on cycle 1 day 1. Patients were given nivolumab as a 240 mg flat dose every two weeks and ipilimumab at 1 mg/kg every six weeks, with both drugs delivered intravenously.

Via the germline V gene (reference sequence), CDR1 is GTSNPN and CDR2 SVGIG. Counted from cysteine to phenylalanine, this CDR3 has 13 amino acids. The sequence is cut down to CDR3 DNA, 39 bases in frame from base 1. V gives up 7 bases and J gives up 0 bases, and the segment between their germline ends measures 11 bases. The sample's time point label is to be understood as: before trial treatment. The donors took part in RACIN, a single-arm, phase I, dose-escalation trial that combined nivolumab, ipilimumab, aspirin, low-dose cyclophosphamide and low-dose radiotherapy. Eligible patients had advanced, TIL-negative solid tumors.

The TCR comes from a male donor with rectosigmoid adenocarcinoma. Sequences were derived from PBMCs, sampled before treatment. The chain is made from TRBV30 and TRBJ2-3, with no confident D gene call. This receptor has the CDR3 CAFTTRSTDTQYF. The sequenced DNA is TGTGCCTTTACGACTCGCAGCACAGATACGCAGTATTTT.